The T cell receptor (beta chain) described here comes from a study of blood T cells in healthy people across ages. The wider study: When template switching was applied, about one barcoded beta molecule was captured per two T cells.

PBMCs, at least 6.5 million per sample, were isolated. This clonotype was observed a handful of times. A sample-barcoded 5' primer and a J-beta primer mix were used in a second PCR of roughly 7 to 12 cycles. TCRdb re-analysed the 5' RACE reads in MiXCR, keeping a single row per CDR3 protein. The sample has roughly 1.6 million distinct CDR3 sequences; around 35% are singletons. This CDR3 has 12 amino acids. After removal of 11 bases from V and 9 bases from J, the junction contained 9 bases not matched to a gene. V gene TRBV12-3 or TRBV12-4 combines with J gene TRBJ2-1, with 8 nucleotides matching TRBD2. This receptor was obtained from a young woman in good health. Specimen: blood. The CDR3 DNA is TGTGCCGATCGATTACGGGGGGGTGAGCAGTTCTTC. As protein: CADRLRGGEQFF.